This passage covers 25 T cell receptor beta chains from one sample sequenced in a study of cytomegalovirus exposure and HLA in healthy donors. It was with 60 Vbeta and 13 Jbeta primers that the PCR ran. Measured with immunoSEQ multiplex PCR; TCRdb has only the in-frame clones, and not every one. This sample carries 100,000 to 150,000 clones, roughly three quarters of them seen once, and the ten largest clones take 1.5%. Input material: PBMCs. All receptors derive from a woman aged 18-29 years in good health and CMV-seronegative.

This clone was seen just once. The chain employs TRBV5-4 and TRBJ2-5; 7 positions agree with TRBD1. Germline V lookup: CDR1 SGHNT, CDR2 YYREEE (reference sequence). This CDR3 region has 13 residues. The V and J ends lost 6 bases and 5 bases, in that order; junction bases with no gene match: 7. The CDR3 DNA reads TGTGCCAGCACAGAACAGGGGAAGGAGACCCAGTACTTC. Residues: CASTEQGKETQYF.

This clone was observed a handful of times. The genes are TRBV2 and TRBJ1-2; 7 bases line up with TRBD1. The germline gives CDR1 SNHLY, CDR2 FYNNEI. Trimming removed 6 bases from V and 6 bases from J; junction bases left unmatched: 7. This CDR3 is 13 amino acids long. The CDR3 loop is CASRIDRENGYTF. Here the CDR3 DNA reads TGTGCCAGCAGGATAGACAGGGAGAATGGCTACACCTTC.

V usage is TRBV11-3 and J usage is TRBJ2-2; TRBD1 aligns across 7 bases. V lost 5 bases to trimming and J lost 4 bases; unmatched junction nucleotides: 7. The CDR3 has 15 residues. Germline V gives CDR1 SGHNT, CDR2 YENEEA. The CDR3 region is CASSPRQGITGELFF. CDR3 DNA sequence: TGTGCCAGCAGCCCCCGACAGGGAATCACCGGGGAGCTGTTTTTT.

This rearrangement joins TRBV5-1 to TRBJ1-6; D is unclear. Germline CDR1 reads SGHRS; CDR2 reads YFSETQ. Trimming left V 0 bases short and J 10 bases short, with 11 bases between. The CDR3 runs 14 residues. The CDR3 DNA reads as TGCGCCAGCAGCTTGGCCACTATGGAATCACCCCTCCACTTT. Protein product: CASSLATMESPLHF. Full variable domain (rest looked up from reference TRBV5-1 and TRBJ1-6): KAGVTQTPRYLIKTRGQQVTLSCSPISGHRSVSWYQQTPGQGLQFLFEYFSETQRNKGNFPGRFSGRQFSNSRSEMNVSTLELGDSALYLCASSLATMESPLHFGNGTRLTVT.

The genes are TRBV2 and TRBJ2-5; 13 bases map to TRBD2. The CDR3 length is 19 residues. Germline CDR1 is SNHLY and CDR2 is FYNNEI. Germline trimming cut 7 bases from V and 1 base from J; bases unmatched to any gene: 15. The CDR3 bases are TGTGCCAGCATGTGGGGGACTAGCGGGAAAGGCCGGGGCCAAGAGACCCAGTACTTC. Translation: CASMWGTSGKGRGQETQYF.

V usage is TRBV27 and J usage is TRBJ2-7; D call uncertain. This CDR3 has 13 residues. Germline V gene data show CDR1 as MNHEY and CDR2 as SMNVEV (reference sequence). The V gene lost 2 bases and the J gene lost 3 bases, with 8 bases spanning the gap. In DNA, the CDR3 is TGTGCCAGCAGTTTAGGGCAGAACTACGAGCAGTACTTC. Protein: CASSLGQNYEQYF.

About this clone: Compared with germline, one end of the junction differs, possibly owing to a read error. The chain uses TRBV5-4 and TRBJ2-7, with a tentative D call TRBD1 (5 bases). Per germline, CDR1 SGHNT and CDR2 YYREEE (reference sequence). CDR3 size: 14 residues. CDR3 DNA: TGTGCCAGCAGCTCAGGACAAGGCTCCTCCGAGCAGTACTTC. Protein product: CASSSGQGSSEQYF. Full variable domain (remainder filled in from reference TRBV5-4 and TRBJ2-7): ETGVTQSPTHLIKTRGQQVTLRCSSQSGHNTVSWYQQALGQGPQFIFQYYREEENGRGNFPPRFSGLQFPNYSSELNVNALELDDSALYLCASSSGQGSSEQYFGPGTRLTVT.

In its sample, this clone was seen once. The CDR3 DNA reads TGTGCCAGCAGTGCGGGAGGGACAGGGGATCAGCCCCAGCATTTT. Translating it yields CASSAGGTGDQPQHF. V usage is TRBV27 and J usage is TRBJ1-5; TRBD1 matches at 10 bases. The V gene's germline CDR1 is MNHEY and CDR2 SMNVEV (reference sequence). The CDR3 has 15 residues. V lost 5 bases, J lost 5 bases, and 6 bases stayed unmatched.

This clone has only one observation. The CDR3 nucleotides read TGTGCCAGCAGCCTCACTAGCGGGAGAAACAATGAGCAGTTCTTC. This encodes CASSLTSGRNNEQFF. The V call is TRBV11-2, the J call TRBJ2-1; TRBD2 agrees at 11 bases. Germline CDR1 reads SGHAT; CDR2 reads FQNNGV. CDR3 length equals 15 residues. V shed 5 bases, J shed 5 bases, and the junction held 5 bases outside the gene matches. Drawing the rest from reference TRBV11-2 and TRBJ2-1, the complete variable domain is EAGVAQSPRYKIIEKRQSVAFWCNPISGHATLYWYQQILGQGPKLLIQFQNNGVVDDSQLPKDRFSAERLKGVDSTLKIQPAKLEDSAVYLCASSLTSGRNNEQFFGPGTRLTVL.

The genes are TRBV30 and TRBJ2-7; 9 bases line up with TRBD1. With V trimmed by 2 bases and J by 4 bases, 12 bases remained unmatched. The CDR3 is made up of 16 amino acids. The germline V gene encodes CDR1 GTSNPN and CDR2 SVGIG (reference sequence). For the CDR3, the DNA is TGTGCCTGGAGTAAAACAGGGGGCACTTCCCTATACGAGCAGTACTTC. Its translation: CAWSKTGGTSLYEQYF.

This clone was observed a few times. The J gene is TRBJ2-1, the V gene TRBV9; tentatively, D is TRBD2 (6 bases). CDR1 is SGDLS, CDR2 YYNGEE, per germline. CDR3 size: 16 residues. V was trimmed by 2 bases and J by 2 bases, leaving 14 bases between them. For the CDR3, the DNA is TGTGCCAGCAGCGTCGGGCGGGACGGCGCCTACAATGAGCAGTTCTTC. Its protein product is CASSVGRDGAYNEQFF.

The V and J genes are TRBV7-5 and TRBJ2-5; the DNA was not used to check the table's D call, TRBD2. TRBV7-5 is deemed a pseudogene. The CDR3 consists of 11 residues. As DNA, the CDR3 is TGTGTCAGAAGCCCAAAGCGGACCCAGTACTTC. Translation gives CVRSPKRTQYF.

This clone came up a few times. Here the CDR3 DNA reads TGTGCCAGCAGTTATACGCCTAGCGGGAGGGCAGATACGCAGTATTTT. Protein: CASSYTPSGRADTQYF. The chain employs TRBV6-5 and TRBJ2-3; 12 nucleotides agree with TRBD2. Germline V gene sequence: CDR1 MNHEY, CDR2 SVGAGI. With V trimmed by 3 bases and J by 4 bases, 5 bases remained unmatched. The CDR3 consists of 16 residues.

The rearrangement links TRBV28 to TRBJ1-1; D remains unclear. V dropped 8 bases and J dropped 4 bases, with 5 bases sitting between them. The germline V gene encodes CDR1 MDHEN and CDR2 SYDVKM. CDR3 length: 10 amino acids. CDR3 amino acids: CASSSTEAFF. In DNA, the CDR3 is TGTGCCAGCTCATCCACTGAAGCTTTCTTT.

This chain uses TRBV10-1 with TRBJ1-1; D might be TRBD1 (6 bases). The V end lost 8 bases, the J end lost 1 base, and 14 bases lay between the germline ends. The CDR3 consists of 14 residues. Germline V CDR1 and CDR2: WNHNN, SYGVQD (reference sequence). The CDR3 loop reads CASSPGQPNTEAFF. The DNA for the CDR3 is TGCGCCAGCTCCCCTGGACAGCCGAACACTGAAGCTTTCTTT.

The V gene is TRBV19, the J gene TRBJ2-1; TRBD2 matches at 10 bases. CDR3 length: 14 residues. With 3 bases clipped from V and 9 bases from J, the junction kept 5 bases outside the gene matches. Germline V gene lookup returns CDR1 LNHDA and CDR2 SQIVND (reference sequence). CDR3 coding DNA: TGTGCCAGTAGTATCCCTAGCGGGAGCGTTGAGCAGTTCTTC. This codes for CASSIPSGSVEQFF.

The J gene is TRBJ1-3, the V gene TRBV30, with D hard to call. This CDR3 is built from 12 residues. The germline V gene has CDR1 GTSNPN and CDR2 SVGIG (reference sequence). V lost 4 bases and J lost 2, with 6 bases in between. The CDR3 loop reads CAWNGAGNTIYF. Written as DNA, the CDR3 is TGTGCCTGGAACGGGGCTGGAAACACCATATATTTT.

The chain has TRBV29-1 and TRBJ1-1, with a tentative D call TRBD1 (5 bases). This CDR3 is built from 13 residues. The germline V gene encodes CDR1 SQVTM and CDR2 ANQGSEA. Deletions cut 4 bases from V and 0 bases from J, with 9 bases between. Here the CDR3 DNA reads TGCAGCGTTGCCGGGGGATTGAACACTGAAGCTTTCTTT. Protein sequence: CSVAGGLNTEAFF.

V gene TRBV6-5 combines with J gene TRBJ1-1, with 7 positions matching TRBD1. The V and J ends lost 2 bases and 0 bases, in that order; junction bases with no gene match: 3. Germline V CDR1 and CDR2: MNHEY, SVGAGI. The CDR3 extends over 15 amino acids. The CDR3, as DNA: TGTGCCAGCAGTTACCTGGACAGGATGAACACTGAAGCTTTCTTT. Its protein is CASSYLDRMNTEAFF.

The chain recombines TRBV2 with TRBJ2-5; D might be TRBD2 (6 bases). The CDR3 loop spans 12 amino acids. Germline V gene lookup returns CDR1 SNHLY and CDR2 FYNNEI. Trimming cost V 8 bases and J 4 bases, with 11 bases left between them. CDR3 sequence reads: CASGGGVETQYF. DNA of the CDR3: TGTGCCAGCGGAGGAGGGGTAGAGACCCAGTACTTC.

The chain joins TRBV11-2 to TRBJ2-7, with D possibly TRBD1 on 6 matching bases. CDR1 is SGHAT and CDR2 is FQNNGV in the germline V gene. This CDR3 is built from 15 residues. Trimming pared 4 bases from V and 2 bases from J, leaving 15 bases between. The CDR3: CASSSSAGVTYEQYF. In nucleotides, the CDR3 is TGTGCCAGCAGCTCCTCGGCAGGGGTTACCTACGAGCAGTACTTC.

DNA of the CDR3: TGCGCCAGCAGCCAAGTTGTTTCCGGGGACTATGGCTACACCTTC. It codes for CASSQVVSGDYGYTF. The gene calls are TRBV4-1 and TRBJ1-2, with unresolved D. Germline assignment: CDR1 MGHRA and CDR2 YSYEKL. The CDR3 runs 15 residues. V was cut by 1 base and J by 3 bases, with 12 bases left in between.

The chain uses TRBV15 and TRBJ2-5; 7 bases are a match to TRBD2. Germline V CDR1 and CDR2: LNHNV, YYDKDF (reference sequence). Trimming at V came to 3 bases and at J to 5 bases, leaving 12 bases not matched to a gene. This CDR3 comprises 16 residues. The DNA for the CDR3 is TGTGCCACCAGCAGTCCCCCGGGAGGTTATCCCGAGACCCAGTACTTC. Translating gives CATSSPPGGYPETQYF.

This chain connects TRBV30 to TRBJ1-5; tentative D call: TRBD1 (5 bases). Gene TRBJ2-3 matches the end of the DNA better, so the J call may be wrong. Germline V gives CDR1 GTSNPN, CDR2 SVGIG (reference sequence). This CDR3 is 14 amino acids long. The CDR3 DNA reads TGTGCCTGGAGTGTTGGGCAGGGTGATCAGCCCCAGTATTTT. This sequence encodes CAWSVGQGDQPQYF.

The chain carries TRBV6-5 and TRBJ2-5; 10 bases fit TRBD1. The trim removed 8 bases at V and 5 bases at J, leaving 8 bases unmatched. Germline V gene sequence: CDR1 MNHEY, CDR2 SVGAGI. There are 14 residues in the CDR3. CDR3 DNA sequence: TGTGCCAGCCGGGGACAGGGGTTTTCGGAGACCCAGTACTTC. As protein: CASRGQGFSETQYF.